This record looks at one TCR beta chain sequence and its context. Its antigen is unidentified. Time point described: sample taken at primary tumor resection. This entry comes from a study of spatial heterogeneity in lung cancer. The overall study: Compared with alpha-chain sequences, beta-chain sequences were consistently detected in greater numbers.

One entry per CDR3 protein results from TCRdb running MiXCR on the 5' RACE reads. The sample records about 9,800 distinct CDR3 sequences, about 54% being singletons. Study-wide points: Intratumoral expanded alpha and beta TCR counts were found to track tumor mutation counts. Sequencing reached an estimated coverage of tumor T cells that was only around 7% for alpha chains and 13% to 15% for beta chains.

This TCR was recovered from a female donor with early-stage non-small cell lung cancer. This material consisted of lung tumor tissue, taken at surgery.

DNA for the CDR3: TGCAGTGCAGAGGGTAGCGGGGGCCTCCGCCAGTACTTC. This encodes CSAEGSGGLRQYF. The chain combines TRBV20-1 with TRBJ2-5, with 9 bases fitting TRBD2. The CDR3 consists of 13 residues. V was clipped by 6 bases and J by 10 bases; unmatched bases: 12. CDR1 and CDR2 from the germline V gene are DFQATT and SNEGSKA (reference sequence).